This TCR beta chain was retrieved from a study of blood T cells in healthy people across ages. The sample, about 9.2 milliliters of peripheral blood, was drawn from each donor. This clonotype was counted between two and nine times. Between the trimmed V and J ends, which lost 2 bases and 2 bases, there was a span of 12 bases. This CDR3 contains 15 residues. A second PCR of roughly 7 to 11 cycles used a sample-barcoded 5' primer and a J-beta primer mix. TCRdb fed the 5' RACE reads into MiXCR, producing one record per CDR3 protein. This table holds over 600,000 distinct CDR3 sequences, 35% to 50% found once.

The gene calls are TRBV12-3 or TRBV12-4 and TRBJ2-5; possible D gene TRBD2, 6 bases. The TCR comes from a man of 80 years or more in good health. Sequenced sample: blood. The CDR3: CASSLLVGRQETQYF. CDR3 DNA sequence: TGTGCCAGCAGTTTATTGGTAGGGAGGCAAGAGACCCAGTACTTC.